These T cell receptor beta chains were read from a single sample in a study of T cell repertoires in cytomegalovirus infection. TCRdb reanalysed the reads using MiXCR and keeps one entry per CDR3 protein. This sample has fewer than 250,000 distinct CDR3 sequences, with roughly 12% found just once. The sequencing input was PBMCs. Source of these receptors: a human donor in good health (CMV status not recorded). Some clones in this sample may be carry-over from other donors' samples. Both conserved end residues are part of each CDR3. Each record gives: D gene, clone size, V gene, J gene, CDR3 DNA, CDR3 protein. D genes are given only for firm matches. The size of a clone is reported for some rows only, either as once, few or many, or as a class for expanded clones.

D: TRBD1
size: few
V: TRBV10-3
J: TRBJ1-1
DNA: TGTGCCATCAGTGACCCAGGGGGTGAAGCTTTCTTT
CDR3: CAISDPGGEAFF

D: .
size: .
V: TRBV4-1
J: TRBJ1-1
DNA: TGCGCCAGCAGCCTTACCAACGGGAACACTGAAGCTTTCTTT
CDR3: CASSLTNGNTEAFF

D: .
size: many
V: TRBV5-6
J: TRBJ1-2
DNA: TGTGCCAGCAGCCTCAGGGGTGGCTATGGCTACACCTTC
CDR3: CASSLRGGYGYTF

D: .
size: many
V: TRBV10-3
J: TRBJ2-7
DNA: TGTGCCATCAAAGGCACGATACTATCCTACGAGCAGTACTTC
CDR3: CAIKGTILSYEQYF

D: .
size: .
V: TRBV18
J: TRBJ2-5
DNA: TGTGCCAGCTCACCACCGAGTCGAGAGACCCAGTACTTC
CDR3: CASSPPSRETQYF

D: .
size: .
V: TRBV25-1
J: TRBJ2-3
DNA: TGTGCCAGCAGTGAATCGGGCTGGACAGATACGCAGTATTTT
CDR3: CASSESGWTDTQYF

D: .
size: .
V: TRBV6-2/TRBV6-3
J: TRBJ2-5
DNA: TGTGCCAGCACACTGCGGTACCAAGAGACCCAGTACTTC
CDR3: CASTLRYQETQYF

D: TRBD1
size: few
V: TRBV7-3
J: TRBJ2-1
DNA: TGTGCCAGCAGCAGGGACAGTGGAGTAATTAATGAGCAGTTCTTC
CDR3: CASSRDSGVINEQFF

D: .
size: few
V: TRBV14
J: TRBJ1-6
DNA: TGTGCCAGCAGCCAAGTCGATTATAATTCACCCCTCCACTTT
CDR3: CASSQVDYNSPLHF

D: TRBD1
size: many
V: TRBV5-1
J: TRBJ2-5
DNA: TGCGCCAGCAGCTTGGAGGGACAGGGGCAAGAGACCCAGTACTTC
CDR3: CASSLEGQGQETQYF

D: TRBD1
size: many
V: TRBV12-3/TRBV12-4
J: TRBJ1-2
DNA: TGTGCCAGCTCCTCTCGGGGACGGACAGGGTCGGATGGCTACACCTTC
CDR3: CASSSRGRTGSDGYTF

D: .
size: many
V: TRBV7-2
J: TRBJ2-2
DNA: TGTGCCAGCAGCTTAAATGCCGGAACCGGGGAGCTGTTTTTT
CDR3: CASSLNAGTGELFF

D: TRBD2
size: many
V: TRBV11-2
J: TRBJ2-5
DNA: TGTGCCAGCACCCCTACTAGCGGCCAAGAGACCCAGTACTTC
CDR3: CASTPTSGQETQYF

D: TRBD1
size: few
V: TRBV29-1
J: TRBJ1-2
DNA: TGCAGCGTCCGGACAGGGGACTATGGCTACACCTTC
CDR3: CSVRTGDYGYTF

D: TRBD1
size: .
V: TRBV5-1
J: TRBJ1-1
DNA: TGCGCCAGCAGCCCGGGACAGGGGGAGCTGTCTTTCTTT
CDR3: CASSPGQGELSFF

D: TRBD1
size: few
V: TRBV24-1
J: TRBJ2-1
DNA: TGTGCCACCAGTGATGACAGGGTGAGGAATGAGCAGTTCTTC
CDR3: CATSDDRVRNEQFF

D: .
size: .
V: TRBV6-1
J: TRBJ2-7
DNA: TGTGCCAGCAGTCAGTTGGACCTCTACGAGCAGTACTTC
CDR3: CASSQLDLYEQYF

D: .
size: .
V: TRBV19
J: TRBJ2-3
DNA: TGTGCCAGTAGTATACTAGCTAACACAGATACGCAGTATTTT
CDR3: CASSILANTDTQYF

D: TRBD2
size: .
V: TRBV20-1
J: TRBJ2-1
DNA: TGCAGTGCTAGCCTCCGACACGGCGAGGCGGGAGCTTACAATGAGCAGTTCTTC
CDR3: CSASLRHGEAGAYNEQFF

D: TRBD1
size: .
V: TRBV18
J: TRBJ1-1
DNA: TGTGCCAGCTCACCACTGCCGATGACAGGGGGGAACACTGAAGCTTTCTTT
CDR3: CASSPLPMTGGNTEAFF

D: TRBD1
size: many
V: TRBV28
J: TRBJ2-6
DNA: TGTGCCAGCAGCCTGGACAGGGCGACGATTTCTGGGGCCAACGTCCTGACTTTC
CDR3: CASSLDRATISGANVLTF

D: .
size: .
V: TRBV20-1
J: TRBJ2-5
DNA: TGCAGTGCTAGTACCGGGGCCGGGGAGACCCAGTACTTC
CDR3: CSASTGAGETQYF

D: .
size: many
V: TRBV7-2
J: TRBJ2-7
DNA: TGTGCCAGCAGCTTAGGTCCCGCCGGCGAGCAGTACTTC
CDR3: CASSLGPAGEQYF

D: .
size: .
V: TRBV14
J: TRBJ1-2
DNA: TGTGCCAGCAGCCCTTCCGGGCCCCCGGGCTATGGCTACACCTTC
CDR3: CASSPSGPPGYGYTF

D: TRBD2
size: many
V: TRBV19
J: TRBJ2-7
DNA: TGTGCCAGTAGTATAGATTCTAGCGGGAGATTCGCTGAGCAGTACTTC
CDR3: CASSIDSSGRFAEQYF

D: .
size: many
V: TRBV4-2
J: TRBJ2-1
DNA: TGTGCCAGCAGCCAAGATCTTTTGGGGGTGGGTGCGAATGAGCAGTTCTTC
CDR3: CASSQDLLGVGANEQFF

D: TRBD2
size: many
V: TRBV5-5
J: TRBJ2-7
DNA: TGTGCCAGCAGCCCTCTAGCGGGACAGCAGTACTTC
CDR3: CASSPLAGQQYF

D: .
size: many
V: TRBV11-2
J: TRBJ1-1
DNA: TGTGCCAGCAGCTTAGGTGAGACACCGAACACTGAAGCTTTCTTT
CDR3: CASSLGETPNTEAFF

D: TRBD1
size: many
V: TRBV7-2
J: TRBJ1-5
DNA: TGTGCCAGCAGCTCCAGGGGGGGCAATCAGCCCCAGCATTTT
CDR3: CASSSRGGNQPQHF

D: .
size: many
V: TRBV7-2
J: TRBJ2-1
DNA: TGTGCCAGCAGCTCGACCCCTAGCAATGAGCAGTTCTTC
CDR3: CASSSTPSNEQFF

D: .
size: .
V: TRBV6-1
J: TRBJ1-2
DNA: TGTGCCAGCAATGAAGGGACGCGAGGCTACACCTTC
CDR3: CASNEGTRGYTF

D: TRBD1
size: .
V: TRBV6-6
J: TRBJ2-1
DNA: TGTGCCAGCAGTAAAATCCTGACAGGGGCAAGCTCCTACAATGAGCAGTTCTTC
CDR3: CASSKILTGASSYNEQFF

D: TRBD1
size: .
V: TRBV6-8
J: TRBJ1-5
DNA: TGTGCCAGCAGTTACGGAGGGGGCGGCAATCAGCCCCAGCATTTT
CDR3: CASSYGGGGNQPQHF

D: TRBD1
size: many
V: TRBV7-9
J: TRBJ1-2
DNA: TGTGCCAGCAGCGGGGACAGAACTCTCTATGGCTACACCTTC
CDR3: CASSGDRTLYGYTF

D: .
size: .
V: TRBV4-3
J: TRBJ2-3
DNA: TGCGCCAGCAGCCAAGATGTGCTAGCTTCAGATACGCAGTATTTT
CDR3: CASSQDVLASDTQYF

D: TRBD2
size: .
V: TRBV19
J: TRBJ2-3
DNA: TGTGCCAGTAGTCCTCTCGGGGGGTTAGCAGATACGCAGTATTTT
CDR3: CASSPLGGLADTQYF

D: .
size: many
V: TRBV19
J: TRBJ1-2
DNA: TGTGCCAGTAGTATCGAGGACAATGGCTACACCTTC
CDR3: CASSIEDNGYTF

D: TRBD2
size: few
V: TRBV11-2
J: TRBJ2-3
DNA: TGTGCCAGCAGCTTCAGGGGGGGTAGCGGGAGCCCAGATACGCAGTATTTT
CDR3: CASSFRGGSGSPDTQYF

D: .
size: many
V: TRBV6-6
J: TRBJ2-7
DNA: TGTGCCAGCAGTTACTCGAATGGAGCGGATCCCGAGCAGTACTTC
CDR3: CASSYSNGADPEQYF

D: .
size: .
V: TRBV6-2/TRBV6-3
J: TRBJ2-1
DNA: TGTGCCAGCACCTTGGACCTCCTCAATGAGCAGTTCTTC
CDR3: CASTLDLLNEQFF

D: TRBD1
size: many
V: TRBV7-2
J: TRBJ1-5
DNA: TGTGCCAGCAGCCCCGGGACAGGGCCCAATCAGCCCCAGCATTTT
CDR3: CASSPGTGPNQPQHF

D: .
size: many
V: TRBV11-3
J: TRBJ1-1
DNA: TGTGCCAGCAGCTCCTCGGGGGAAGGTGAAGCTTTCTTT
CDR3: CASSSSGEGEAFF

D: TRBD1
size: many
V: TRBV29-1
J: TRBJ2-3
DNA: TGCAGCGGTTGTCGCCGGGACAGGGCTGCAGATACGCAGTATTTT
CDR3: CSGCRRDRAADTQYF

D: .
size: many
V: TRBV20-1
J: TRBJ1-2
DNA: TGCAGTGCTAGACGCGGGGGCGGCTACACCTTC
CDR3: CSARRGGGYTF

D: TRBD2
size: few
V: TRBV6-2/TRBV6-3
J: TRBJ2-1
DNA: TGTGCCAGCAGTTTGGCTAGCGGTTCGTATGAGCAGTTCTTC
CDR3: CASSLASGSYEQFF